The T cell receptor beta chain under discussion was sequenced for a study of cytomegalovirus exposure and HLA in healthy donors. The germline CDR1 and CDR2 sequences are SGHVS and FNYEAQ. The trim removed 1 base at V and 2 bases at J, leaving 1 base unmatched. This CDR3 contains 15 residues. A word on this clone: No antigen is known for it.

Points from the study as a whole: Many donors carried some public TCRs, although rarity characterized most TCR sequences. Subsequent analysis of the approximately 110 validation repertoires found a tendency for first-cohort TCR clusters to co-occur. The authors enumerated 180 or so TCR beta chains as linked to cytomegalovirus.

Produced via immunoSEQ multiplex PCR; TCRdb's table is partial and in-frame only. This table has roughly 130,000 clones, 86% appearing once. The specimen was PBMCs. This receptor was identified in a man between 18 and 35 years old in good health and CMV-seronegative. The chain has TRBV7-6 and TRBJ2-1; TRBD2 matches at 8 bases. The CDR3 nucleotides read TGTGCCAGCAGCTTAGAAGCGGGAGCCTACAATGAGCAGTTCTTC. Protein sequence: CASSLEAGAYNEQFF.